This passage covers 22 T cell receptor beta chains from one sample sequenced in a study of T cells in Graves' hyperthyroidism and ophthalmopathy. RNA transcripts provided the source from which TCR beta CDR3 regions were amplified. Primed by the HTBI set, a first-round RT-PCR was run on the TCR CDR3. TCRdb processed the multiplex PCR reads anew with MiXCR; each CDR3 protein has one entry. The repertoire includes a few hundred thousand distinct CDR3 sequences, less than 25% of them detected once, and more than 25% sits in the top ten. Sample: blood. The receptors were sampled from a man younger than 35 with Graves' hyperthyroidism.

The rearrangement links TRBV3-1 to TRBJ1-1; 8 bases fit TRBD1. The ends lost 4 bases at V and 10 bases at J; junction bases unmatched: 8. The CDR3 covers 13 residues. Germline-derived CDR1 and CDR2 are LGHDT and YNNKEL (reference sequence). The CDR3 sequence is CASSLRQGLGAFF. CDR3 nucleotide sequence: TGTGCCAGCAGCCTCCGACAGGGGTTGGGAGCTTTCTTT.

This clonotype occurred a few times. This may stem from a read error, because a much larger clone lies one nucleotide away. The V and J genes are TRBV9 and TRBJ2-5; 9 nucleotides agree with TRBD1. Germline-derived CDR1 and CDR2 are SGDLS and YYNGEE. The CDR3 loop spans 14 amino acids. The CDR3 nucleotides are TGTGCCAGCAGCGCGACAGGGGGTGGAGAGATCCAGTACTTC. The encoded protein is CASSATGGGEIQYF.

This clonotype has at least ten counts. This sequence joins TRBV27 and TRBJ2-7, with D perhaps TRBD1 (5 bases). Looked up from germline, CDR1 is MNHEY and CDR2 is SMNVEV (reference sequence). CDR3 length: 12 amino acids. V lost 7 bases to trimming and J lost 1 base, with 8 bases between them. CDR3 in amino acids: CASMGLSYEQYF. DNA of the CDR3: TGTGCCAGCATGGGGCTTTCCTACGAGCAGTACTTC.

There are a few counts of this clonotype. Relative to the germline gene, one junction end is altered; a read error may explain this. This chain uses TRBV19 with TRBJ1-5, with D perhaps matching TRBD1 (5 bases). The CDR3 is 15 amino acids. CDR1 LNHDA and CDR2 SQIVND come from the germline V gene (reference sequence). The CDR3 reads CASRSGHGYNQPQQF. DNA for the CDR3: TGTGCCAGTAGATCAGGGCACGGCTACAATCAGCCCCAGCAGTTT.

This clonotype was seen ten or more times. V and J are TRBV7-9 and TRBJ2-5; 7 nucleotides line up with TRBD1. With V trimmed by 5 bases and J by 2 bases, 11 bases remained unmatched. CDR1 is SEHNR, CDR2 FQNEAQ, per germline (reference sequence). CDR3 length equals 16 residues. The CDR3 is CASSEQQGSGQETQYF. DNA of the CDR3: TGTGCCAGCAGCGAACAACAGGGGTCGGGGCAAGAGACCCAGTACTTC.

This chain uses TRBV6-1 with TRBJ1-5, with a possible D match to TRBD1 (6 bases). The V gene lost 6 bases and the J gene lost 7 bases, with 16 bases spanning the gap. Germline loops: CDR1 MNHNS, CDR2 SASEGT. The CDR3 runs 14 residues. The CDR3 nucleotides read TGTGCCAGCAGCCCTACAGGGATAGGACAGCCCCAGCATTTT. The encoded protein is CASSPTGIGQPQHF.

V usage is TRBV7-8 and J usage is TRBJ1-3; D not certain. Germline loops: CDR1 SGHVS, CDR2 FQNEAQ. CDR3 length equals 15 residues. Trimming removed 1 base at V and 1 base at J, with 8 bases between. The CDR3 region has the DNA TGTGCCAGCAGCTTAGTGTTAGGATCTGGAAACACCATATATTTT. This translates into CASSLVLGSGNTIYF.

The gene calls are TRBV29-1 and TRBJ1-1; D ambiguous. V was pared by 7 bases and J by 0 bases, with 12 bases between. Germline loops: CDR1 SQVTM, CDR2 ANQGSEA. The CDR3 contains 13 residues. The CDR3 nucleotides are TGCAGCGGAAACTCAGTTATGAACACTGAAGCTTTCTTT. Protein product: CSGNSVMNTEAFF.

The sample holds many counts of this clonotype. V gene TRBV25-1 combines with J gene TRBJ1-1; 8 bases line up with TRBD1. V lost 4 bases to trimming and J lost 6 bases; unmatched junction nucleotides: 10. Looked up from germline, CDR1 is MGHDK and CDR2 is SYGVNS. The CDR3 is made up of 15 amino acids. The CDR3 DNA follows: TGTGCCAGCAGTGTTGGAGGGACAGGCCACGCTGAAGCTTTCTTT. Its protein is CASSVGGTGHAEAFF.

This clonotype appeared many times. The chain recombines TRBV6-2 or TRBV6-3 with TRBJ1-5; D possibly corresponds to TRBD1 (5 bases). V was cut by 0 bases and J by 0 bases, with 18 bases left in between. CDR3 length: 19 amino acids. CDR1 MNHEY and CDR2 SVGEGT come from the germline V gene. CDR3: CASSYSYERGSYSNQPQHF. CDR3 nucleotides: TGTGCCAGCAGTTACTCTTACGAGCGGGGGTCTTATAGCAATCAGCCCCAGCATTTT.

V is TRBV12-3 or TRBV12-4 and J is TRBJ1-2; TRBD1 aligns across 8 bases. Trimming removed 8 bases from V and 3 bases from J; junction bases left unmatched: 5. The CDR3 is 13 amino acids. CDR3 nucleotide sequence: TGTGCCAGCGGGGACAGGACCGACTATGGCTACACCTTC. Protein: CASGDRTDYGYTF.

This clonotype came up many times. Here the CDR3 DNA reads TGCAGTGCTAGAGATATGGACGGCTACACCTTC. Translating it yields CSARDMDGYTF. The chain recombines TRBV20-1 with TRBJ1-2; no definite D call. Germline V lookup: CDR1 DFQATT, CDR2 SNEGSKA (reference sequence). Trimming removed 0 bases from V and 8 bases from J, with 7 bases in between. The CDR3 runs 11 residues.

At least ten counts were recorded for this clonotype. This chain uses TRBV7-2 with TRBJ1-2, with 11 bases aligning to TRBD1. J was trimmed by 6 bases and V by 5 bases; bases with no gene match: 8. The germline gives CDR1 SGHTA, CDR2 FQGNSA. The CDR3 sequence is 15 residues long. The CDR3: CASSPEGTGGNGYTF. CDR3 in DNA: TGTGCCAGCAGCCCGGAAGGGACAGGGGGGAATGGCTACACCTTC.

This clonotype was seen many times. The chain carries TRBV7-2 and TRBJ2-5; 11 bases align to TRBD1. Trimming cost V 5 bases and J 2 bases; bases outside gene matches: 7. The CDR3 totals 16 residues. The germline CDR1 and CDR2 sequences are SGHTA and FQGNSA. The CDR3 coding sequence is TGTGCCAGCAGCCCAACCGGGACAGGGGGGCAAGAGACCCAGTACTTC. Protein: CASSPTGTGGQETQYF.

The chain links TRBV6-1 to TRBJ2-5; possible D gene TRBD1, 6 bases. Trimming removed 6 bases at V and 2 bases at J, with 16 bases between. The CDR3 is made up of 15 amino acids. Germline loops: CDR1 MNHNS, CDR2 SASEGT. In DNA, the CDR3 is TGTGCCAGCAGCCCCGGACAGCAATTACAAGAGACCCAGTACTTC. The encoded protein is CASSPGQQLQETQYF.

This clonotype turned up a few times. This sequence may be a read error, since a much larger clone differs from it by one base. The V gene is TRBV20-1, the J gene TRBJ2-4, with TRBD2 identical over 7 bases. This CDR3 spans 18 amino acids. The germline CDR1 and CDR2 sequences are DFQATT and SNEGSKA (reference sequence). CDR3: CSARPIPGLVHIKNIKYF. The CDR3 DNA is TGCAGTGCTAGACCAATCCCCGGACTAGTACATATTAAAAACATTAAGTACTTC.

V and J are TRBV14 and TRBJ1-6; a possible D gene is TRBD1 (6 bases). CDR3 length: 14 amino acids. The V gene lost 6 bases and the J gene lost 8 bases, with 14 bases spanning the gap. Germline CDR1 reads SGHDN; CDR2 reads FVKESK. CDR3 amino acids: CASRHQGRDSPLHF. The CDR3 coding sequence is TGTGCCAGCAGGCACCAGGGGCGGGATTCACCCCTCCACTTT.

This clonotype was picked up many times. The chain links TRBV20-1 to TRBJ2-5, with D tentatively TRBD1 or TRBD2 (6 bases each). V gave up 1 base and J gave up 7 bases, with 19 bases separating them. Germline V gene sequence: CDR1 DFQATT, CDR2 SNEGSKA (reference sequence). The CDR3 length is 15 residues. CDR3 sequence (DNA): TGCAGTGCTAGAGTAGGAGGGGGGCAAGCGGGGACCCAGTACTTC. Amino acid sequence: CSARVGGGQAGTQYF.

This chain connects TRBV19 to TRBJ2-7, with 7 bases fitting TRBD1. CDR3 size: 16 residues. Germline V gene sequence: CDR1 LNHDA, CDR2 SQIVND (reference sequence). V was pared by 5 bases and J by 0 bases, with 10 bases of the junction left unmatched. The CDR3 DNA reads TGTGCCAGTAGTCCCTCCGGGACAGATACCTCCTACGAGCAGTACTTC. Its translation: CASSPSGTDTSYEQYF.

Many counts were recorded for this clonotype. V is TRBV27 and J is TRBJ2-7; tentatively, D is TRBD1 (6 bases). V was trimmed by 5 bases and J by 4 bases, leaving 12 bases between them. The CDR3 contains 13 residues. Germline lookup yields CDR1 MNHEY and CDR2 SMNVEV (reference sequence). CDR3 DNA: TGTGCCAGCAGTGTCGTCACAGGGTACGAGCAGTACTTC. This gives the protein CASSVVTGYEQYF.

This clonotype was observed a handful of times. The chain couples TRBV6-2 or TRBV6-3 to TRBJ2-7, with D tentatively TRBD1 or TRBD2 (6 bases each). The germline V and J ends were trimmed by 2 bases and 3 bases, with 17 bases remaining between them. This CDR3 contains 16 residues. Germline CDR1 and CDR2: MNHEY and SVGEGT. CDR3 DNA: TGTGCCAGCAGTTACAGATTGCCGGGGGCCGGCTACGAGCAGTACTTC. Its protein product is CASSYRLPGAGYEQYF.

Ten or more counts support this clonotype. The gene calls are TRBV20-1 and TRBJ2-7; 11 nucleotides line up with TRBD2. V gave up 1 base and J gave up 3 bases; unmatched junction bases: 5. This CDR3 is 15 amino acids long. The germline gives CDR1 DFQATT, CDR2 SNEGSKA (reference sequence). The CDR3 reads CSARGGTSGLYEQYF. The CDR3 region has the DNA TGCAGTGCTAGAGGGGGGACTAGCGGACTCTACGAGCAGTACTTC.